These 12 T cell receptor beta chains originate from one sample sequenced in a study of cytomegalovirus exposure and HLA in healthy donors. This PCR relied on a set of 60 Vbeta primers and 13 Jbeta primers. Clones were read by immunoSEQ multiplex PCR, and TCRdb kept only the in-frame ones, dropping some. This repertoire shows 200,000 or so clones, 85% to 90% found once; its top ten account for 1% to 1.5%. Sequenced: PBMCs. The receptors derive from a man aged 25 to 45 in good health and CMV-seronegative.

This clone appeared a few times. V and J are TRBV27 and TRBJ1-2; D is possibly TRBD1 (5 bases). The CDR3 sequence is 13 residues long. Germline lookup yields CDR1 MNHEY and CDR2 SMNVEV (reference sequence). V was trimmed by 3 bases and J by 2 bases, leaving 7 bases between them. DNA for the CDR3: TGTGCCAGCAGTTTTGCAGGGAACTATGGCTACACCTTC. Translating it yields CASSFAGNYGYTF.

The genes are TRBV11-2 and TRBJ2-7; a possible D gene is TRBD1 (6 bases). Between the trimmed V and J ends, which lost 5 bases and 3 bases, there was a span of 17 bases. The length of the CDR3 is 15 residues. Per the germline V gene, CDR1 is SGHAT and CDR2 is FQNNGV. The CDR3 is CASSRTAPRGYEQYF. The CDR3 DNA is TGTGCCAGCAGCCGGACAGCCCCCCGGGGCTACGAGCAGTACTTC.

About this clone: The same CDR3 is also encoded by other DNA sequences in this sample. The chain joins TRBV19 to TRBJ1-5; D call uncertain. Germline values: CDR1 LNHDA, CDR2 SQIVND (reference sequence). The CDR3 is made up of 12 amino acids. V dropped 3 bases and J dropped 6 bases, with 6 bases sitting between them. In DNA form, the CDR3 reads TGTGCCAGTAGTATCGGGAGTCAGCCCCAGCATTTT. It yields the protein CASSIGSQPQHF.

This clone was observed a single time. The CDR3 loop is CSVPVGQGFQTQYF. The CDR3 coding sequence is TGCAGCGTCCCCGTCGGGCAGGGGTTCCAGACCCAGTACTTC. This chain joins TRBV29-1 and TRBJ2-5, with D maybe TRBD1 (6 bases). With 6 bases removed from V and 6 bases from J, the gap between germline ends came to 20 bases. CDR1 and CDR2 from the germline V gene are SQVTM and ANQGSEA. CDR3 length equals 14 residues.

The DNA of the CDR3 is TGTGCCAGCAGGGGGAGCAGGAGGTCGGAGGAAAAACTGTTTTTT. Translation gives CASRGSRRSEEKLFF. The rearrangement uses TRBV6-5 and TRBJ1-4; no clear D gene. CDR1 is MNHEY, CDR2 SVGAGI, per germline. Trimming removed 6 bases from V and 8 bases from J, with 19 bases in between. This CDR3 is built from 15 residues.

The V and J genes are TRBV27 and TRBJ2-7; D possibly corresponds to TRBD1 (5 bases). The V end lost 3 bases, the J end lost 3 bases, and 6 bases lay between the germline ends. This CDR3 region has 12 residues. Per germline, CDR1 MNHEY and CDR2 SMNVEV (reference sequence). CDR3: CASSFDSYEQYF. In nucleotides, the CDR3 is TGTGCCAGCAGTTTTGACAGCTACGAGCAGTACTTC.

The CDR3: CASSRVGEMAQYF. As DNA, the CDR3 is TGTGCCAGCAGCCGCGTAGGAGAGATGGCCCAGTACTTC. The rearrangement uses TRBV5-4 and TRBJ2-5; D is unresolved. The CDR3 loop spans 13 amino acids. V was pared by 4 bases and J by 9 bases, with 16 bases between. Per germline, CDR1 SGHNT and CDR2 YYREEE (reference sequence).

J is TRBJ1-2 and V is TRBV28, with D hard to call. CDR3 length: 13 residues. Germline loops: CDR1 MDHEN, CDR2 SYDVKM. Between the trimmed V and J ends, which lost 11 bases and 4 bases, there was a span of 17 bases. The CDR3: CAVTRAASYGYTF. CDR3 DNA sequence: TGTGCCGTCACTAGGGCAGCCAGCTATGGCTACACCTTC.

The chain links TRBV7-2 to TRBJ2-1, with D possibly being TRBD2 (5 bases). The CDR3 length is 15 residues. The V end lost 5 bases, the J end lost 9 bases, and 20 bases lay between the germline ends. Germline-derived CDR1 and CDR2 are SGHTA and FQGNSA. The CDR3 region is CASSPQRSGMGEQFF. The CDR3 region has the DNA TGTGCCAGCAGCCCTCAGAGATCCGGGATGGGTGAGCAGTTCTTC.

This chain joins TRBV5-6 and TRBJ2-3, with TRBD2 as a possible D gene (7 bases). Trimming shortened V by 7 bases and J by 2 bases, and 17 bases separated the two germline ends. Germline CDR1 SGHDT, CDR2 YYEEEE. CDR3 length: 15 residues. Here the CDR3 reads CASVKGGVLTDTQYF. CDR3 bases: TGTGCCAGCGTCAAGGGGGGGGTGCTCACAGATACGCAGTATTTT.

The V call is TRBV28, the J call TRBJ1-2; 8 nucleotides align to TRBD1. V was clipped by 11 bases and J by 5 bases; unmatched bases: 7. Germline values: CDR1 MDHEN, CDR2 SYDVKM. This CDR3 is 12 amino acids long. The CDR3 bases are TGTGCCTTAGACAGGGGTGGATATGGCTACACCTTC. Translated: CALDRGGYGYTF.

The chain links TRBV18 to TRBJ1-1; D is possibly TRBD1 (6 bases). The V end lost 6 bases, the J end lost 2 bases, and 13 bases lay between the germline ends. The CDR3 runs 14 residues. Germline lookup yields CDR1 KGHSH and CDR2 LQKENI. The CDR3 region has the DNA TGTGCCAGCTCCCATGGACAGCCCAACACTGAAGCTTTCTTT. This sequence encodes CASSHGQPNTEAFF.